This passage covers 5 T cell receptor beta chains from one sample sequenced in a study of blood T cell repertoires in COVID-19. Method: immunoSEQ multiplex PCR; TCRdb's copy keeps in-frame clones and lacks some. Here the sample spans roughly 280,000 clones, almost 90% being singletons. Input material: peripheral blood. The receptors stem from a woman aged 30 to 39 with COVID-19, enrolled during active disease.

The gene calls are TRBV7-3 and TRBJ2-3; no clear D gene. Germline V gene sequence: CDR1 SGHTA, CDR2 FQGTGA. V was pared by 5 bases and J by 3 bases, with 18 bases between. The CDR3 covers 16 residues. In DNA form, the CDR3 reads TGTGCCAGCAGCCCCCAGAGTCGAACAGAAACAGATACGCAGTATTTT. Translation gives CASSPQSRTETDTQYF.

The chain couples TRBV6-1 to TRBJ1-1, with D possibly TRBD1 on 5 matching bases. V was pared by 3 bases and J by 0 bases, with 11 bases between. Germline CDR1 is MNHNS and CDR2 is SASEGT. The CDR3 has 15 amino acids. CDR3 protein: CASSEGVGLNTEAFF. The CDR3 DNA is TGTGCCAGCAGTGAGGGTGTGGGGCTGAACACTGAAGCTTTCTTT.

This chain links TRBV2 with TRBJ1-1; 7 nucleotides match TRBD1. From germline, CDR1 is SNHLY and CDR2 FYNNEI. The J segment lost 4 bases and the V segment lost 8 bases, leaving 13 bases of the junction unmatched. CDR3 size: 15 residues. CDR3 residues: CASQGGSGWSTEAFF. For the CDR3, the DNA is TGTGCCAGCCAGGGGGGAAGTGGTTGGAGCACTGAAGCTTTCTTT. The whole variable domain, remainder taken from reference TRBV2 and TRBJ1-1, is EPEVTQTPSHQVTQMGQEVILRCVPISNHLYFYWYRQILGQKVEFLVSFYNNEISEKSEIFDDQFSVERPDGSNFTLKIRSTKLEDSAMYFCASQGGSGWSTEAFFGQGTRLTVV.

The V gene is TRBV7-6, the J gene TRBJ2-3, with a possible D match to TRBD1 (5 bases). V was shortened by 2 bases and J by 1 base, with 13 bases between the two germline ends. The CDR3 is 16 residues long. Per the germline V gene, CDR1 is SGHVS and CDR2 is FNYEAQ. CDR3 DNA sequence: TGTGCCAGCAGCTTAATCCAAGGACACCGCACAGATACGCAGTATTTT. It encodes CASSLIQGHRTDTQYF.

The J gene is TRBJ2-2, the V gene TRBV6-4; 9 nucleotides match TRBD2. V shed 3 bases and J 4 bases; nucleotides not matched to a gene: 0. Germline CDR1 reads MRHNA; CDR2 reads SNTAGT. The CDR3 has 14 residues. DNA of the CDR3: TGTGCCAGCAGTGAAGCGGGAGGCACCGGGGAGCTGTTTTTT. Translation: CASSEAGGTGELFF.